This TCR beta chain appears in the sequencing data of a study of beta chain features in type 1 diabetes. The CDR3 loop spans 12 amino acids. Trimming left V 0 bases short and J 7 bases short, with 6 bases between. Per germline, CDR1 KGHSH and CDR2 LQKENI. A note on this clone: Its cognate antigen is unknown. The same CDR3 can be traced to other DNA sequences in this sample.

Study-level results: Type 1 diabetes patients had TCRB CDR3s that were shorter (moderately but significantly so) in all four CD4+ subsets.

Expressed TCRB transcripts were sequenced after all isolated RNA was converted to cDNA. The data were produced by immunoSEQ multiplex PCR, yet TCRdb's version contains in-frame clones alone and is incomplete. Of under 300,000 clones detected, around 21% appear once; the ten largest clones hold 0.028%. Sample: naive CD4+ T cells from blood. J is TRBJ1-1 and V is TRBV18, with D unclear. This clonotype was sampled from a woman in her thirties or forties with type 1 diabetes. This chain's CDR3 is CASSPPAGEAFF. As DNA, the CDR3 is TGTGCCAGCTCACCACCGGCGGGTGAAGCTTTCTTT.